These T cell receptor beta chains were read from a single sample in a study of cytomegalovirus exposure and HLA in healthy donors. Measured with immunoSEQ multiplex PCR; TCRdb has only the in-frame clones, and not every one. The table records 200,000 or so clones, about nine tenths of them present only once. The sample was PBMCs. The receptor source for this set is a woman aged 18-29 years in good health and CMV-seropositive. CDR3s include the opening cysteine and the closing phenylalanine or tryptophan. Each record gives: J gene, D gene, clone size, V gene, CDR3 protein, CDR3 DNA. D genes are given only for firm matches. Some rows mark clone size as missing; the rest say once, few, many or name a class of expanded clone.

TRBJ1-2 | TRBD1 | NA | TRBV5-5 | CASSLGTGSSYTF | TGTGCCAGCAGCCTGGGGACAGGGTCTTCGTACACCTTC
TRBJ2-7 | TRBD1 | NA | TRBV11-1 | CASSLGTGAYEQYF | TGTGCCAGCAGCCTCGGGACAGGGGCCTACGAGCAGTACTTC
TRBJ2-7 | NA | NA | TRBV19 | CASSIGRGPYEQYF | TGTGCCAGTAGTATTGGGCGGGGTCCCTACGAGCAGTACTTC
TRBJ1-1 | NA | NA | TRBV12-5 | CASGPRGENEAFF | TGTGCTAGTGGTCCCCGGGGGGAGAACGAAGCTTTCTTT
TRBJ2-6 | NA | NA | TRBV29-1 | CSVDQGTGANVLTF | TGCAGCGTTGATCAGGGGACTGGGGCCAACGTCCTGACTTTC
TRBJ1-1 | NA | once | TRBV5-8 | CASSLGWGRRAGNTEAFF | TGTGCCAGCAGCTTGGGGTGGGGACGGAGGGCGGGGAACACTGAAGCTTTCTTT
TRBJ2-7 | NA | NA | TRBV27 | CASRIGGQSSYEQYF | TGTGCCAGCAGAATAGGTGGACAGAGCTCCTACGAGCAGTACTTC
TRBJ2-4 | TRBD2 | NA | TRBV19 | CASSIQREGLDIQYF | TGTGCCAGTAGTATCCAGCGGGAGGGCCTTGACATTCAGTACTTC
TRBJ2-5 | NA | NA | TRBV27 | CASSKDTSMETQYF | TGTGCCAGCAGCAAAGACACCTCTATGGAGACCCAGTACTTC
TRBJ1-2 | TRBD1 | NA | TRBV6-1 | CASSGQGNYGYTF | TGTGCCAGCAGTGGACAGGGTAACTATGGCTACACCTTC
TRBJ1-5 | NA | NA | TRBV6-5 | CASSYSGPPPQHF | TGTGCCAGCAGTTACTCCGGTCCTCCGCCCCAGCATTTT
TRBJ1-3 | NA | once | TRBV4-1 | CASSQVLSSGNTIYF | TGCGCCAGCAGCCAAGTGCTGAGCTCTGGAAACACCATATATTTT
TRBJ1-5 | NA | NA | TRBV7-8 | CASSLVDNIVQPQHF | TGTGCCAGCAGCTTAGTGGACAACATAGTTCAGCCCCAGCATTTT
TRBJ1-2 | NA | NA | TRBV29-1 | CSVPGTLVYGYTF | TGCAGCGTTCCCGGGACATTGGTCTATGGCTACACCTTC
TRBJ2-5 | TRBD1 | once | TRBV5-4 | CASSGWDRGQETQYF | TGTGCCAGCAGCGGTTGGGACAGGGGCCAAGAGACCCAGTACTTC
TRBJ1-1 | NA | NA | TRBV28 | CASSDTGYKVKREFRTEAFF | TGTGCCAGCAGCGATACAGGGTACAAAGTTAAAAGAGAATTTCGTACTGAAGCTTTCTTT
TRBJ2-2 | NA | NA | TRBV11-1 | CASSLGRDTGELFF | TGTGCCAGCAGCCTCGGCAGGGACACCGGGGAGCTGTTTTTT
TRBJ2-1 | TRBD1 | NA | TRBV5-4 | CASSLRDRGFNEQFF | TGTGCCAGCAGCCTCCGGGACAGGGGTTTCAATGAGCAGTTCTTC
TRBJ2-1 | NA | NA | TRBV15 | CATSRVGTSYNEQFF | TGTGCCACCAGCAGGGTTGGGACATCTTACAATGAGCAGTTCTTC
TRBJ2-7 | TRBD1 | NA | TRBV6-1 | CASSEEGTGFYEQYF | TGTGCCAGCAGTGAAGAGGGGACAGGGTTCTACGAGCAGTACTTC
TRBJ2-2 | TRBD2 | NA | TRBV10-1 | CASSVSGLVSGELFF | TGCGCCAGCAGTGTGTCTGGACTAGTGTCCGGGGAGCTGTTTTTT
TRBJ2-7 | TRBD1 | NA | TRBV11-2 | CASSFGTGPYEQYF | TGTGCCAGCAGCTTCGGGACAGGGCCTTACGAGCAGTACTTC
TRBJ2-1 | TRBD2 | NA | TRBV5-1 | CASSLQREGSYNEQFF | TGCGCCAGCAGCTTGCAGCGGGAGGGCTCTTACAATGAGCAGTTCTTC
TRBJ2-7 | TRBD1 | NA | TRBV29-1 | CSVELGTEYEQYF | TGCAGCGTTGAGCTTGGGACAGAGTACGAGCAGTACTTC
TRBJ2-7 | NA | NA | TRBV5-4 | CASSLVLQEGDYEQYF | TGTGCCAGCAGCTTGGTGCTACAAGAGGGCGACTACGAGCAGTACTTC
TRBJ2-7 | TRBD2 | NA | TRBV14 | CASSQDSGTSGRLTYEQYF | TGTGCCAGCAGCCAAGATTCCGGGACTAGCGGGAGGTTGACCTACGAGCAGTACTTC
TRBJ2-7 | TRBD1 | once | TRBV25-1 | CASSGQGADEQYF | TGTGCCAGCAGTGGACAGGGTGCGGACGAGCAGTACTTC
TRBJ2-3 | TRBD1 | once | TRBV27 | CASRSGQTDTQYF | TGTGCCAGCAGATCGGGACAGACAGATACGCAGTATTTT
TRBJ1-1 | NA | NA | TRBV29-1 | CSVAIAGGGTEAFF | TGCAGCGTCGCTATCGCGGGGGGGGGCACTGAAGCTTTCTTT
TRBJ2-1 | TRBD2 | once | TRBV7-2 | CASSFTSGRASYNEQFF | TGTGCCAGCAGCTTCACTAGCGGGAGGGCCTCCTACAATGAGCAGTTCTTC
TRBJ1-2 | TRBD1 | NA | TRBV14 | CASSLRDRGRVYGYTF | TGTGCCAGCAGCCTACGGGACAGGGGGCGCGTATATGGCTACACCTTC
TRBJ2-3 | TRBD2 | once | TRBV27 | CASSLSSRGADTQYF | TGTGCCAGCAGTTTAAGTAGTCGGGGGGCAGATACGCAGTATTTT
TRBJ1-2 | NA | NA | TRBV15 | CATSTDSHYTF | TGTGCCACCAGCACGGACAGTCATTACACCTTC
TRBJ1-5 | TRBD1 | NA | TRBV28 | CASSLFDRGPIQPQHF | TGTGCCAGCAGTTTGTTTGACAGGGGGCCTATTCAGCCCCAGCATTTT
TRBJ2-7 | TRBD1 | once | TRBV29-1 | CSVYGTGNHEQYF | TGCAGCGTTTACGGGACAGGGAACCACGAGCAGTACTTC
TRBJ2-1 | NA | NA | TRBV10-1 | CASSEGRGIEQFF | TGCGCCAGCAGTGAGGGCAGGGGCATTGAGCAGTTCTTC
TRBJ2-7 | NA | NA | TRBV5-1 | CASRIGLGAINEQYF | TGCGCCAGCAGGATAGGGTTGGGGGCAATCAACGAGCAGTACTTC
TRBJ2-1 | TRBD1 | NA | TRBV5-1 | CASSSGQLRNEQFF | TGCGCCAGCAGCTCGGGACAGTTAAGGAATGAGCAGTTCTTC
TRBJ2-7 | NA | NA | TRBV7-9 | CASSSSGEQYF | TGTGCCAGCAGCTCCAGTGGTGAGCAGTACTTC
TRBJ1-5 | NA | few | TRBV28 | CASSLNPLEGVLNQPQHF | TGTGCCAGCAGTTTAAACCCACTCGAGGGGGTGTTAAATCAGCCCCAGCATTTT
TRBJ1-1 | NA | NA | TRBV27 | CASSLLGGNTEAFF | TGTGCCAGCAGTTTATTGGGGGGGAACACTGAAGCTTTCTTT
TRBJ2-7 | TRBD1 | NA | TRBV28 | CASSLLDREAHEQYF | TGTGCCAGCAGTTTATTGGACAGGGAGGCCCACGAGCAGTACTTC
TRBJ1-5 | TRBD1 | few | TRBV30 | CAWSEGQGEHF | TGTGCCTGGAGTGAGGGACAGGGGGAGCATTTT
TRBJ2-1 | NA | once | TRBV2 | CAAGAGPRDEQFF | TGTGCCGCAGGAGCGGGTCCAAGAGATGAGCAGTTCTTC
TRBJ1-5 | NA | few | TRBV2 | CASSVVFHQPQHF | TGTGCCAGCAGTGTAGTCTTCCATCAGCCCCAGCATTTT
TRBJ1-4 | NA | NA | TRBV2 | CASSRLATNEKLFF | TGTGCCAGCAGTCGACTCGCAACTAATGAAAAACTGTTTTTT
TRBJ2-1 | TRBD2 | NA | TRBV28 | CASSPRASGKYEQFF | TGTGCCAGCAGTCCCAGGGCTAGCGGGAAGTATGAGCAGTTCTTC
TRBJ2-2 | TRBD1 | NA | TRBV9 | CASSVGSRGIPTGELFF | TGTGCCAGCAGCGTAGGGAGCAGGGGGATTCCAACCGGGGAGCTGTTTTTT
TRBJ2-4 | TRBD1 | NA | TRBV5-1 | CASSPGQGWDIQYF | TGCGCCAGCAGCCCCGGACAGGGCTGGGACATTCAGTACTTC
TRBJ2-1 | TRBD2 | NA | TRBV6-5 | CASSTSGRLDEQFF | TGTGCCAGCAGTACTAGCGGGAGATTGGATGAGCAGTTCTTC
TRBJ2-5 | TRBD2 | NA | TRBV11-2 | CASSLEAGSGVETQYF | TGTGCCAGCAGCTTAGAAGCGGGATCGGGGGTGGAGACCCAGTACTTC
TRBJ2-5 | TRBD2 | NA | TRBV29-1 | CSVENLAGGAETQYF | TGCAGCGTTGAAAACCTCGCGGGAGGGGCAGAGACCCAGTACTTC
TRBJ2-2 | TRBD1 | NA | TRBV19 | CASSPPGGQGATGELFF | TGTGCCAGTAGTCCACCGGGGGGACAGGGAGCCACCGGGGAGCTGTTTTTT
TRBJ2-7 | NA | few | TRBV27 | CASSFRTWPYEQYF | TGTGCCAGCAGTTTTCGGACTTGGCCATACGAGCAGTACTTC
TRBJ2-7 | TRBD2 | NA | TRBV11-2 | CASSSPARDYNYEQYF | TGTGCCAGCAGCTCACCGGCCCGGGACTATAACTACGAGCAGTACTTC
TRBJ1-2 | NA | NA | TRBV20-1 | CSVQGWAGTF | TGCAGTGTGCAGGGGTGGGCTGGCACCTTC
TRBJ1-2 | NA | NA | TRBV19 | CASSIGRGLVHYGYTF | TGTGCCAGTAGTATAGGGCGGGGGCTAGTCCACTATGGCTACACCTTC
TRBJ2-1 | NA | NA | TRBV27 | CASSLWAGTGNEQFF | TGTGCCAGCAGTTTATGGGCCGGGACTGGCAATGAGCAGTTCTTC
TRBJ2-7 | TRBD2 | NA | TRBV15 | CATSRDLGSGRYEQYF | TGTGCCACCAGCAGAGATCTGGGTAGCGGGCGCTACGAGCAGTACTTC